In this sample, the clone carrying this T cell receptor beta chain turned up many times. The source of the sample is a study of T cells in Graves' hyperthyroidism and ophthalmopathy. Amplification of TCR beta CDR3 regions used RNA as the template. Using the HTBI primer set, a first-round RT-PCR was run on the TCR CDR3. One entry per CDR3 protein results from TCRdb running MiXCR on the multiplex PCR reads. The sample holds more than 500,000 distinct CDR3 sequences; 15% to 20% are singletons and the top ten take 3% to 4.5%. The CDR3 spans 15 residues. In germline, CDR1 is MDHEN, CDR2 SYDVKM. Trimming removed 5 bases at V and 5 bases at J, with 16 bases between.

This chain joins TRBV28 and TRBJ1-5; D remains unclear. The sequence came from a woman in her twenties or thirties with Graves' hyperthyroidism. The sample comprised blood. Here the CDR3 reads CASSPSPGAHQPQHF. CDR3 DNA: TGTGCCAGCAGTCCGTCCCCGGGAGCCCATCAGCCCCAGCATTTT.